The next 27 T cell receptor beta chains were all read from a single sample in a study of radiotherapy plus CTLA-4 blockade in lung cancer. Sequencing used immunoSEQ multiplex PCR; TCRdb keeps in-frame clones, though not all of them. Of some 50,000 clones in the sample, 80% to 90% are singletons; the top ten hold around 4.9%. The sample here was peripheral blood, taken from a patient treated with radiotherapy plus ipilimumab. These receptors were collected from a human donor with non-small cell lung cancer whose response to radiotherapy plus ipilimumab could not be evaluated.

This chain links TRBV28 with TRBJ2-5; TRBD1 matches 7 bases. This CDR3 has 12 amino acids. CDR1 is MDHEN, CDR2 SYDVKM, per germline. Trimming cost V 6 bases and J 2 bases; bases outside gene matches: 0. For the CDR3, the DNA is TGTGCCAGCAGACAGGGGCAAGAGACCCAGTACTTC. Its translation: CASRQGQETQYF.

V gene TRBV5-4 combines with J gene TRBJ2-7; 8 bases match TRBD1. Trimming took 4 bases from V and 5 from J; bases not matched to a gene: 11. CDR3 size: 15 residues. Germline V gene data show CDR1 as SGHNT and CDR2 as YYREEE (reference sequence). DNA for the CDR3: TGTGCCAGCAGCCCGTTTGGGCAGGGGGCGAACGAGCAGTACTTC. Amino acids: CASSPFGQGANEQYF.

The chain carries TRBV6-1 and TRBJ2-7; D might be TRBD1 (6 bases). The CDR3 has 14 residues. Trimming left V 10 bases short and J 2 bases short, with 18 bases between. The germline V gene has CDR1 MNHNS and CDR2 SASEGT. CDR3 DNA sequence: TGTGCCACCACCAAATCAGGGGCGCCCTACGAGCAGTACTTC. Protein: CATTKSGAPYEQYF.

This chain joins TRBV2 and TRBJ2-7; D perhaps matches TRBD2 (6 bases). The germline V gene encodes CDR1 SNHLY and CDR2 FYNNEI. This CDR3 has 14 residues. Trimming took off 1 base at V and 3 bases at J, with 10 bases between the two ends. The CDR3 loop reads CASSEVGGRYEQYF. CDR3 in DNA: TGTGCCAGCAGTGAAGTCGGGGGACGCTACGAGCAGTACTTC.

This clone has only one observation. J is TRBJ2-1 and V is TRBV6-1, with a weak D call TRBD1 (5 bases). From germline, CDR1 is MNHNS and CDR2 SASEGT. Trimming took off 3 bases at V and 2 bases at J, with 14 bases between the two ends. CDR3 length: 16 amino acids. As DNA, the CDR3 is TGTGCCAGCAGTGACAGGGCGGTTACGGCCTACAATGAGCAGTTCTTC. It encodes CASSDRAVTAYNEQFF.

The chain is built from TRBV4-3 and TRBJ1-2; D may be TRBD1 (6 bases). V was pared by 0 bases and J by 8 bases, with 16 bases between. The CDR3 extends over 15 amino acids. The germline V gene has CDR1 LGHNA and CDR2 YSLEER. The CDR3 DNA reads as TGCGCCAGCAGCCAAGATCGCAGGGGACCGGACGGCTACACCTTC. It encodes CASSQDRRGPDGYTF.

This clone was recorded once. The rearrangement links TRBV10-3 to TRBJ1-2; possibly TRBD1 for D (5 bases). CDR3 length: 17 amino acids. Per the germline V gene, CDR1 is ENHRY and CDR2 is SYGVKD. V lost 4 bases, J lost 2 bases, and 20 bases lay in between. CDR3 region: CAISGGLGRGMNYGYTF. The DNA of the CDR3 is TGTGCCATCAGTGGGGGCTTAGGGAGGGGCATGAACTATGGCTACACCTTC.

This clone has a handful of counts. The chain joins TRBV7-8 to TRBJ2-7; no reliable D call. CDR3 length: 12 amino acids. Trimming took 4 bases from V and 8 from J, leaving 12 bases between them. CDR1 SGHVS and CDR2 FQNEAQ come from the germline V gene. CDR3 residues: CASSSSTGKQYF. The CDR3 DNA reads TGTGCCAGCAGCTCGTCCACCGGTAAGCAGTACTTC.

J is TRBJ2-3 and V is TRBV19; D gene unclear. Germline-derived CDR1 and CDR2 are LNHDA and SQIVND (reference sequence). The CDR3 loop spans 15 amino acids. The V end was cut by 2 bases, the J end by 1 base, with 10 bases between. CDR3 sequence (DNA): TGTGCCAGTAGTATAAATCAGGTTGGCACAGATACGCAGTATTTT. This encodes CASSINQVGTDTQYF.

The chain employs TRBV19 and TRBJ2-3; TRBD2 matches 16 bases. This CDR3 comprises 18 residues. V trimming: 5 bases; J trimming: 1 base; junction bases outside the gene matches: 6. From germline, CDR1 is LNHDA and CDR2 SQIVND (reference sequence). CDR3 residues: CASSPTGTSGRGTDTQYF. CDR3 in DNA: TGTGCCAGTAGTCCCACCGGGACTAGCGGGAGGGGCACAGATACGCAGTATTTT.

The chain employs TRBV5-5 and TRBJ2-7; D possibly corresponds to TRBD2 (9 bases). Germline V gene lookup returns CDR1 SGHKS and CDR2 YYEKEE (reference sequence). With 4 bases removed from V and 11 bases from J, the gap between germline ends came to 34 bases. The CDR3 extends over 18 amino acids. For the CDR3, the DNA is TGTGCCAGCAGCGCCCCGGCACCCGGGACTAGCAGGGGGCCGGTGAAGTACTTC. Its protein is CASSAPAPGTSRGPVKYF.

The chain combines TRBV19 with TRBJ1-5; no reliable D call. Germline assignment: CDR1 LNHDA and CDR2 SQIVND (reference sequence). The CDR3 runs 15 residues. V was trimmed by 4 bases and J by 0 bases, leaving 10 bases between them. The CDR3 sequence is CASSTTIYSNQPQHF. The CDR3, as DNA: TGTGCCAGTAGTACGACAATTTATAGCAATCAGCCCCAGCATTTT.

The chain has TRBV27 and TRBJ1-1, with a tentative D call TRBD1 (6 bases). The length of the CDR3 is 14 residues. In germline, CDR1 is MNHEY, CDR2 SMNVEV (reference sequence). V gave up 5 bases and J gave up 0 bases, with 10 bases separating them. The CDR3 DNA is TGTGCCAGCAGTATGCAGGGGTTGAACACTGAAGCTTTCTTT. It specifies CASSMQGLNTEAFF.

The chain uses TRBV6-5 and TRBJ1-2; D remains unclear. The V gene lost 9 bases and the J gene lost 2 bases, with 10 bases spanning the gap. Germline V lookup: CDR1 MNHEY, CDR2 SVGAGI. The CDR3 has 12 residues. The CDR3 here is CASREMNYGYTF. For the CDR3, the DNA is TGTGCCAGTCGGGAGATGAACTATGGCTACACCTTC.

V and J are TRBV7-6 and TRBJ2-7; 10 positions agree with TRBD1. Looked up from germline, CDR1 is SGHVS and CDR2 is FNYEAQ. The junction had 8 bases not matched to a gene; V was cut back by 5 bases and J by 7 bases. CDR3 length equals 14 residues. The CDR3 is CASSQRDRGWEQYF. DNA for the CDR3: TGTGCCAGCAGCCAAAGGGACAGGGGCTGGGAGCAGTACTTC.

This chain links TRBV4-1 with TRBJ1-2, with unresolved D. The CDR3 is 13 residues long. From germline, CDR1 is MGHRA and CDR2 YSYEKL. V lost 1 base and J 4 bases, leaving 7 bases between the germline ends. Here the CDR3 reads CASSQASLYGYTF. CDR3 DNA: TGCGCCAGCAGCCAAGCGAGCCTCTATGGCTACACCTTC.

This chain uses TRBV4-2 with TRBJ2-1; TRBD2 matches 14 bases. The CDR3 has 17 residues. With 0 bases clipped from V and 9 bases from J, the junction kept 7 bases outside the gene matches. Germline CDR1 LGHNA, CDR2 YNFKEQ. The CDR3 protein is CASSQDRLAGGRSEQFF. DNA of the CDR3: TGTGCCAGCAGCCAAGATAGACTAGCGGGAGGGCGGAGTGAGCAGTTCTTC.

This chain joins TRBV15 and TRBJ1-4, with no clear D. The CDR3 length is 18 residues. The V gene lost 0 bases and the J gene lost 1 base, with 15 bases spanning the gap. CDR1 is LNHNV, CDR2 YYDKDF, per germline (reference sequence). The CDR3 DNA sequence: TGTGCCACCAGCAGAGATAAGAGCCCGGGGTTAACTAATGAAAAACTGTTTTTT. It yields the protein CATSRDKSPGLTNEKLFF.

The chain carries TRBV9 and TRBJ2-7, with D uncertain. V lost 0 bases and J lost 4, with 11 bases in between. Per the germline V gene, CDR1 is SGDLS and CDR2 is YYNGEE. CDR3 length equals 14 residues. The CDR3 loop is CASSVGPERYEQYF. The CDR3 DNA is TGTGCCAGCAGCGTAGGGCCTGAGCGATACGAGCAGTACTTC.

Remarks on this clone: Other DNA sequences of this sample code for an identical CDR3. Written as DNA, the CDR3 is TGTGCCAGCAGTTTAAGGACAGGGGGCCGGGAGACCCAGTACTTC. Amino acid sequence: CASSLRTGGRETQYF. V gene TRBV28 combines with J gene TRBJ2-5, with 11 nucleotides matching TRBD1. The CDR3 loop spans 15 amino acids. With 2 bases clipped from V and 5 bases from J, the junction kept 4 bases outside the gene matches. CDR1 and CDR2 from the germline V gene are MDHEN and SYDVKM.

The rearrangement links TRBV29-1 to TRBJ2-2, with TRBD1 matching over 10 bases. This CDR3 contains 14 residues. The germline CDR1 and CDR2 sequences are SQVTM and ANQGSEA. V shed 6 bases, J shed 2 bases, and the junction held 3 bases outside the gene matches. The CDR3 DNA is TGCAGCGTGGGGGACAGGGGTAACACCGGGGAGCTGTTTTTT. Amino acid sequence: CSVGDRGNTGELFF.

The CDR3 nucleotides are TGTGCCAGCGGAGGGCTAGGCTACACCTTC. Protein sequence: CASGGLGYTF. The J gene is TRBJ1-2, the V gene TRBV28, with unresolved D. This CDR3 comprises 10 residues. Germline CDR1 MDHEN, CDR2 SYDVKM. With 8 bases removed from V and 8 bases from J, the gap between germline ends came to 9 bases.

This CDR3 is CASSFGQARNYTF. The CDR3 nucleotides are TGTGCCAGCAGTTTTGGACAGGCAAGGAACTACACCTTC. The rearrangement uses TRBV28 and TRBJ1-2, with TRBD1 identical over 7 bases. This CDR3 spans 13 amino acids. Germline CDR1 and CDR2: MDHEN and SYDVKM. V shed 3 bases and J 10 bases; nucleotides not matched to a gene: 8.

This clone was seen more than once but under ten times. This chain connects TRBV28 to TRBJ1-2, with D unclear. Germline V CDR1 and CDR2: MDHEN, SYDVKM. V gave up 6 bases and J gave up 8 bases, with 19 bases separating them. This CDR3 spans 14 amino acids. The CDR3 sequence is CASSPYGSNGGYTF. In DNA form, the CDR3 reads TGTGCCAGCAGCCCTTACGGATCCAACGGGGGCTACACCTTC.

The chain combines TRBV7-2 with TRBJ2-7, with a tentative D call TRBD2 (7 bases). CDR3 size: 15 residues. CDR1 and CDR2 from the germline V gene are SGHTA and FQGNSA. V dropped 8 bases and J dropped 2 bases, with 19 bases sitting between them. CDR3 DNA sequence: TGTGCCAGCTTCCCCAGGGGAGGGGCTACCTACGAGCAGTACTTC. Protein sequence: CASFPRGGATYEQYF.

This chain connects TRBV5-1 to TRBJ2-7; tentatively, D is TRBD2 (6 bases). Trimming pared 6 bases from V and 3 bases from J, leaving 16 bases between. CDR3 length equals 14 residues. Looked up from germline, CDR1 is SGHRS and CDR2 is YFSETQ. In nucleotides, the CDR3 is TGCGCCAGCACCCCGGGACTCCCTGTCTACGAGCAGTACTTC. Amino acid sequence: CASTPGLPVYEQYF.

This chain joins TRBV18 and TRBJ1-1; 11 bases are a match to TRBD1. This CDR3 spans 16 amino acids. J was trimmed by 1 base and V by 3 bases; bases with no gene match: 4. CDR1 and CDR2 (germline): KGHSH, LQKENI. CDR3 in amino acids: CASSPSGQGGNTEAFF. In nucleotides, the CDR3 is TGTGCCAGCTCACCCTCGGGACAGGGGGGGAACACTGAAGCTTTCTTT.